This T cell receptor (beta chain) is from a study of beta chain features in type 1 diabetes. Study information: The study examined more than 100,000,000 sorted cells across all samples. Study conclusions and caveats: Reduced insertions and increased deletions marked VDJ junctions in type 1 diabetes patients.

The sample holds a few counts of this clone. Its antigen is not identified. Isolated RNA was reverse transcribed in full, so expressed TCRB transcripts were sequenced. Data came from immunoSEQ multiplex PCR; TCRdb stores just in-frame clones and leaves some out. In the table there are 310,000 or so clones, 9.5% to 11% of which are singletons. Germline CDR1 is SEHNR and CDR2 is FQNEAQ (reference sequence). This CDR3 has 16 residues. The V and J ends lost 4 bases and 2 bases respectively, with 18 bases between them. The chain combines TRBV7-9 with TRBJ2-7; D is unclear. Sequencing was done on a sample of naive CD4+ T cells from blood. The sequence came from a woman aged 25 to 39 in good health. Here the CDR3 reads CASSYQVGPIAYEQYF. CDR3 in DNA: TGTGCCAGCAGCTATCAGGTCGGCCCCATTGCCTACGAGCAGTACTTC.